This T cell receptor beta chain was found in a study of shared clonotypes between healthy human individuals. On the study more broadly: The cohort comprised a couple of women and a few men. Their ages spanned 18 to 49 years.

Deep-level assay runs were performed. TCRdb keeps only in-frame clones here, not all; method: immunoSEQ multiplex PCR. The sample carries some 470,000 clones, 70% to 80% recorded once. Germline loops: CDR1 GTSNPN, CDR2 SVGIG (reference sequence). The length of the CDR3 is 15 residues. Trimming removed 0 bases at V and 2 bases at J, with 13 bases between. Donors included only healthy HIV-negative adults lacking recent acute infections or vaccinations. Tens of millions of PBMCs went into genomic DNA for unsorted samples. The clonotype was recovered from a woman aged 40 to 55 in good health. Some clones in this sample may be carry-over from other donors' samples. The specimen sequenced was PBMCs. The rearrangement joins TRBV30 to TRBJ1-2, with a weak D call TRBD1 (5 bases). The CDR3 coding sequence is TGTGCCTGGAGTGTAGGCGGGTCAGGGAACTATGGCTACACCTTC. Its translation: CAWSVGGSGNYGYTF.